This T cell receptor (beta chain) was sequenced during a study of T cell repertoires in ileal Crohn's disease. For the study at large: Operated complications were stricturing disease (approximately 61%) and penetrating disease (about 40%). Biopsies of the neoterminal ileum at postoperative colonoscopy form M6 samples. Points from the study as a whole: Mucosal expansions were suggested to be mainly CD8 T cells. Endoscopic recurrence occurred in every patient whose clonality exceeded 26.8%.

The time point is: neoterminal ileum biopsy at postoperative endoscopy, about 6 months after surgery. Germline lookup yields CDR1 MRHNA and CDR2 SNTAGT. The CDR3 consists of 13 residues. Note on this clone: The antigen is not known. At one end the junction does not follow the germline gene, possibly because of a read error.

Produced via immunoSEQ multiplex PCR; TCRdb's table is partial and in-frame only. The sample shows 2,600 or so clones, about two thirds of them seen only once. The source is an adult with Crohn's disease. What was sequenced was ileal tissue. The V call is TRBV6-4, the J call TRBJ2-7, with D perhaps matching TRBD1 (6 bases). CDR3 DNA: TGTGCCAGCCCAGAGGAGACAGGCTGGATGAGGGACTTC. Its protein product is CASPEETGWMRDF.